The clone carrying this TCR beta chain has a count of ten or more. The sample is drawn from a study of molecular identifiers for immune sequencing clone quantification. One entry per CDR3 protein results from TCRdb running MiXCR on the PCR reads. This table has some 97,000 distinct CDR3 sequences, 20% to 25% appearing once. Sequenced input: naive CD8+ T cells from blood, with Jurkat cell RNA spiked in. The subset is: FACS-sorted CD8+CD4-CCR7+CD45RA+ naive T cells. The origin of this receptor is a human donor in good health. Some libraries in this study had Jurkat cell RNA spiked in.

The CDR3 DNA reads TGTGCCAGCAGCCCCTCAGGTTTTGAGGAGCAGTACTTC. This sequence encodes CASSPSGFEEQYF. The chain links TRBV7-9 to TRBJ2-7; no reliable D call. CDR1 and CDR2 from the germline V gene are SEHNR and FQNEAQ (reference sequence). This CDR3 contains 13 residues. The V gene lost 5 bases and the J gene lost 7 bases, with 15 bases spanning the gap. Looking up the rest from reference TRBV7-9 and TRBJ2-7 gives the full variable domain: DTGVSQNPRHKITKRGQNVTFRCDPISEHNRLYWYRQTLGQGPEFLTYFQNEAQLEKSRLLSDRFSAERPKGSFSTLEIQRTEQGDSAMYLCASSPSGFEEQYFGPGTRLTVT.